The sequence of this T cell receptor beta chain was determined in a study of blood T cell repertoires in COVID-19. Overall study context: Sources were T cells, B-cell-depleted T cells, or PBMCs; the material itself was cDNA or gDNA.

Original methodology: Amplifying reference gene primers gave estimates of nucleated cell counts. Repertoires were generated with immunoSEQ multiplex PCR, while TCRdb's copy carries only in-frame clones and drops some. V and J calls and clone size come straight from that table; D and trimming were deduced from the DNA. The sample lists approximately 130,000 clones; around 85% were seen once. The CDR3 runs to 16 residues. The V end was cut by 7 bases, the J end by 5 bases, with 21 bases between. Germline CDR1 and CDR2: SNHLY and FYNNEI. This chain links TRBV2 with TRBJ1-5; tentative D call: TRBD1 (5 bases). The specimen was peripheral blood. This receptor was taken from a human donor in a cohort sampled during active COVID-19. The CDR3 DNA reads as TGTGCCAGCAAAGGCTCTAGACAGATAGTCGATCAGCCCCAGCATTTT. Its protein is CASKGSRQIVDQPQHF.